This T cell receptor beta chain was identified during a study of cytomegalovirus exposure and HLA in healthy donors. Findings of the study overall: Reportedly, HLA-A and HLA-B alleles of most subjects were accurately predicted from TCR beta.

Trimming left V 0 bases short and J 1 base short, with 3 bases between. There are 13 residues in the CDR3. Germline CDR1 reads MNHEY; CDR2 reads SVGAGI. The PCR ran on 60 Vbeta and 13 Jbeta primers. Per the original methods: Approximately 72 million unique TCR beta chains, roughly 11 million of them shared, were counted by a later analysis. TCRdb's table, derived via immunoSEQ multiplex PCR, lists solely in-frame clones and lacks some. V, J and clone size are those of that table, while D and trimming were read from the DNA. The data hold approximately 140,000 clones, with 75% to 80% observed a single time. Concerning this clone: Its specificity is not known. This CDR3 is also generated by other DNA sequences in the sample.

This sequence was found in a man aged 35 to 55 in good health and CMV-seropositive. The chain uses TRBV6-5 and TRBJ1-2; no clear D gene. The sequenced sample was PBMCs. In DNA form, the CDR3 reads TGTGCCAGCAGTTACTCCGGTAACTATGGCTACACCTTC. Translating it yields CASSYSGNYGYTF.